The T cell receptor beta chain under discussion was sequenced for a study of identical twins. Study-wide findings and caveats: Some out-of-frame alpha sequences were shared by twins, and these showed excess low generation probability. Clonotypes of the beta chain that were abundant in cord blood carried fewer insertions (memory repertoires showed none).

TCRdb fed the 5' RACE reads into MiXCR, producing one record per CDR3 protein. The sample yields a few hundred thousand distinct CDR3 sequences, 14% seen once. This clonotype was recorded many times. Its antigen is undetermined. In germline, CDR1 is LGHDT, CDR2 YNNKEL (reference sequence). The germline V and J ends were trimmed by 4 bases and 9 bases, with 8 bases remaining between them. The CDR3 sequence is 11 residues long. These records were also assigned to another study, of yellow fever vaccine responses in identical twins.

The source material was CD4+ T cells sorted from blood. The TCR originated in a woman aged 18-35 years in good health. The chain employs TRBV3-1 and TRBJ2-3; maybe TRBD1 (5 bases). In DNA, the CDR3 is TGTGCCAGCAGCCTCCAGGGAACGCAGTATTTT. Protein: CASSLQGTQYF.